This T cell receptor (beta chain) was sequenced in a study of T-cell reconstitution after alpha-beta-depleted transplantation in children. Between the trimmed V and J ends, which lost 6 bases and 3 bases, there was a span of 12 bases. Germline CDR1 reads DFQATT; CDR2 reads SNEGSKA (reference sequence). This CDR3 spans 13 amino acids. Library preparation (for TCRbeta) was performed with unique molecular identifiers. TCRdb itself ran the PCR reads through MiXCR, one entry per CDR3 protein. Counted here are 200,000 to 250,000 distinct CDR3 sequences, about 24% occurring once; the ten biggest clones make up about 5%.

The clonotype originates from a female patient aged 2 to 10 who had a stem cell transplant for congenital amegakaryocytic thrombocytopenia, so the T cells may come from the graft donor. The rearrangement links TRBV20-1 to TRBJ1-5, with D possibly being TRBD1 (6 bases). The sequenced sample was PBMCs, mostly from graft donor cells, obtained 360 days after TCRalphabeta/CD19-depleted stem cell transplant. DNA of the CDR3: TGCAGTGCAAAGGGACAAAACAATCAGCCCCAGCATTTT. The encoded protein is CSAKGQNNQPQHF.